The clone carrying this TCR beta chain was seen once. What it binds is not known. This sample stems from a study of cytomegalovirus exposure and HLA in healthy donors. This CDR3 contains 16 residues. Germline values: CDR1 MNHEY, CDR2 SMNVEV (reference sequence). The V end was cut by 2 bases, the J end by 6 bases, with 20 bases between. Notes on the study in general: When analyzed later, a missense DCLRE1C variant was found to be linked to TCR beta V- and J-gene trimming. The productive fraction for most TCR beta V segments was about 87% or about 30% in an earlier analysis.

The PCR made use of 60 Vbeta and 13 Jbeta primers. Libraries were prepared by immunoSEQ multiplex PCR; TCRdb keeps only in-frame clonotypes and omits some of them. This sample has around 100,000 clones; 63% occur once, and the top ten carry around 4.8%. V usage is TRBV27 and J usage is TRBJ2-7; the D gene is possibly TRBD2 (6 bases). The sample was PBMCs. This clonotype originated in a human donor in good health. As DNA, the CDR3 is TGTGCCAGCAGTTTACGACGACCGGAGGGCCATCGCGAGCAGTACTTC. Protein sequence: CASSLRRPEGHREQYF.